A selection of T cell receptor beta chains follows, all from one sample in a study of early T cells in non-severe SARS-CoV-2 infection. In TCRdb, the 5' RACE reads were re-called with MiXCR into one record per CDR3 protein. The sample consists of about 46,000 distinct CDR3 sequences, roughly 5% of them appearing once. Sequencing was performed on whole blood, taken at baseline. The source is an adult who was a healthcare worker with PCR-confirmed SARS-CoV-2 infection or an uninfected control (not recorded which). Each CDR3 is given with its conserved first and last residue. A D gene is named only where the DNA matches it firmly. Some rows mark clone size as missing; the rest say once, few, many or name a class of expanded clone.

clone_size j_call d_call v_call cdr3_nt cdr3_aa
NA TRBJ1-5 NA TRBV6-1 TGTGCCAGCAGACTCTCGAGACGGAATCTCAATCAGCCCCAGCATTTT CASRLSRRNLNQPQHF
many TRBJ2-7 NA TRBV18 TGTGCCAGCTCACCGGAGCACCTCTACGAGCAGTACTTC CASSPEHLYEQYF
few TRBJ1-2 NA TRBV7-8 TGTGCCAGCAGCTTAGTCGCGGGAAACTATGGCTACACCTTC CASSLVAGNYGYTF
few TRBJ1-1 NA TRBV19 TGTGCCAGTAGTACGACGGGGGAGACTGAAGCTTTCTTT CASSTTGETEAFF
many TRBJ2-5 NA TRBV7-2 TGTGCCAGCAGCTTAGCACAGGGTCCGGAGACCCAGTACTTC CASSLAQGPETQYF
many TRBJ2-7 NA TRBV6-2/TRBV6-3 TGTGCCAGCTCAAAACGTCCAGGGGTAGGAGGCACTTACGAGCAGTACTTC CASSKRPGVGGTYEQYF
many TRBJ1-5 NA TRBV20-1 TGCAGTGCGCCCCGTGGGGGAATATATCAGCCCCAGCATTTT CSAPRGGIYQPQHF
many TRBJ2-3 TRBD1 TRBV5-1 TGCGCCAGCAGAGGGACAGCTGTCACAGATACGCAGTATTTT CASRGTAVTDTQYF
NA TRBJ2-7 NA TRBV29-1 TGCAGCGTTGAATACGGATCCGCAGGGGAAACCTACGAGCAGTACTTC CSVEYGSAGETYEQYF
many TRBJ1-1 NA TRBV12-3/TRBV12-4 TGTGCCAGCAGTTTAGTAGGGACTCGGACTGAAGCTTTCTTT CASSLVGTRTEAFF
many TRBJ2-3 NA TRBV5-5 TGTGCCAGCAGCTTGGCCTGGCAGGGGACTTTATCTAGCACAGATACGCAGTATTTT CASSLAWQGTLSSTDTQYF